This T cell receptor (beta chain) is from a study of blood T cell repertoires in COVID-19. At the level of the study: Whether acute or convalescent, the COVID-19 samples came from the United States, Italy and Spain. PBMCs, B-cell-depleted T cells, or T cells provided the cDNA or gDNA that made up the material.

Germline-derived CDR1 and CDR2 are SGHAT and FQNNGV. This CDR3 contains 13 residues. V was clipped by 1 base and J by 3 bases, with 7 bases between them. In the original processing: Amplification of reference gene primers was used by the study to estimate nucleated cell counts. The method was immunoSEQ multiplex PCR; TCRdb's version includes in-frame clones alone and lacks a portion of them. The DNA gave D and trimming, while V, J and clone size come from that table. Of about 200,000 clones listed, approximately 87% are singletons. The sample comprised peripheral blood. This chain joins TRBV11-2 and TRBJ2-7; maybe TRBD2 (6 bases). The TCR comes from a woman aged 45-65 years with acute or convalescent COVID-19. The CDR3 coding sequence is TGTGCCAGCAGCTTAGCGGGGGTCTACGAGCAGTACTTC. Residues: CASSLAGVYEQYF.